This T cell receptor (beta chain) was identified in a study of CD8+ T cells in alopecia areata. This clone has a handful of counts. Its specificity is unknown. Study results and limitations: Researchers reported that TCR sharing among patients proved less clear than in mice, possibly HLA-linked.

Following RNA extraction, reverse transcription yielded cDNA that acted as the sequencing template. Using immunoSEQ multiplex PCR, the repertoire was profiled, and TCRdb retains in-frame clones only, with some absent. The table includes about 23,000 clones, 50% to 55% detected once. In alopecia areata patients, both lesional scalp punch biopsies and peripheral blood were collected. From PBMCs, CD4+ and CD8+ T cells were sorted. Specimen: NKG2D-high CD8+ T cells sorted from blood. This sequence was found in a human donor with alopecia areata.

CDR3 sequence: CASRGQTYEQYF. Here the CDR3 DNA reads TGTGCCAGTAGGGGACAGACCTACGAGCAGTACTTC. J is TRBJ2-7 and V is TRBV7-9; 7 bases are a match to TRBD1. The CDR3 consists of 12 residues. Trimming cost V 9 bases and J 2 bases; bases outside gene matches: 4. The germline CDR1 and CDR2 sequences are SEHNR and FQNEAQ (reference sequence).